The present entry profiles one TCR beta chain with its context. What it binds is not known. Germline loops: CDR1 SGHRS, CDR2 YFSETQ. The CDR3 is made up of 16 amino acids. V was clipped by 0 bases and J by 4 bases; unmatched bases: 6. Patients were ruled out by autoimmune disease history or systemic immunosuppression. This sample was taken from a study of OX40 agonist ivuxolimab in advanced cancers. Notes on the study in general: The work left the antigen specificity of expanded peripheral T cells undetermined. In the 0.1-3.0 mg/kg groups, partial responders showed among the lowest expansion.

Some clones are missing from TCRdb's copy, which holds only in-frame ones; the method was immunoSEQ multiplex PCR. Of 20,000 to 30,000 clones listed, approximately 91% are singletons. Sample: CD4+ or CD8+ T cells sorted from blood, taken in a trial of the OX40 agonist ivuxolimab. The J gene is TRBJ2-2, the V gene TRBV5-1, with TRBD1 matching 7 bases. The sequence came from an adult with an advanced solid tumor such as melanoma, head and neck, liver or kidney cancer. The CDR3 loop reads CASSLVAGGATGELFF. The CDR3 DNA reads TGCGCCAGCAGCTTGGTGGCAGGGGGTGCCACCGGGGAGCTGTTTTTT.